The sequence of this TCR beta chain was determined in a study of T cells after yellow fever vaccination (dated by TCRdb to between 2018 and 2020). Notes on the research overall: The SMART-Seq v4 Ultra Low Input RNA kit was used to prepare libraries from fractions with low cell numbers. To follow T-cell clones before and after primary and booster YFV17D yellow fever vaccination, bulk TCR alpha and beta repertoires were sequenced over time. Blood was collected at multiple timepoints before and after primary and secondary immunization, and bulk PBMC replicates and cell subsets were isolated. Two healthy male donors made up the cohort, one aged 18 to 30 years and the other aged 30 to 39 years.

Notes on this clonotype: Its antigen is currently not known. No base qualities exist here, and no much larger clone lies one base off it.

Study-wide findings and limitations: The secondary T-cell response was found to be weaker but faster than the primary response, with a peak reached on day 5 rather than on day 15. Most clones expanded after primary vaccination (around 96% of CD4 and 88% of CD8) were re-detected after the booster, suggesting that broad memory maintenance occurred. Computational filtering was required because FACS-sorted repertoires could contain abundant contaminating clonotypes from the bulk population. A small fraction of clonotypes appeared in both the CD4 and CD8 compartments, likely as a result of convergent recombination. Because the study included only a couple of donors, the extent to which the findings can be generalized is limited.

The sample's treatment or condition label, in plain terms: live attenuated yellow fever vaccine strain. Two biological replicates of bulk PBMCs were collected at each blood-draw timepoint. PBMCs were isolated from peripheral blood using a standard Ficoll-Paque protocol. TriZol was used to extract RNA from bulk PBMCs, CD4 and CD8 fractions, and dextramer-positive and dextramer-negative fractions. TCR cDNA was synthesized by 5'RACE template switching, through which a universal primer site and unique molecular identifiers were introduced. Priming for cDNA synthesis came from both the TCR alpha and TCR beta constant segments. Libraries were amplified in two PCR steps, with sample barcodes and sequencing adapters added in the second step. Libraries were sequenced on Illumina HiSeq 2500 (2x100 bp) or NovaSeq (2x150 bp). In the source study's methods: MIGEC handled demultiplexing of reads and collapsing into UMI consensus sequences, while MiXCR performed V(D)J alignment. Vaccine-responding clonotypes were identified with edgeR using replicate PBMC samples, with FDR below 0.01 and a log2 fold change above 5 up to day 15 being required. Each bulk clonotype received a CD4 or CD8 identity based on whether the sequenced CD4 or CD8 repertoire contained that clonotype at higher abundance. Using fastp trimming at Q25 and MiXCR clonotype assembly, TCRdb reanalyzed the public sequencing data and kept in-frame beta chains. Entries are consolidated by CDR3 protein sequence, retaining the most common genes and DNA. These V and J calls are TCRdb output, not the study's own analysis. The sample table holds 450,000 to 600,000 distinct CDR3 sequences, of which roughly 17% were seen once. The ten largest clones add up to approximately 15% of the sample.

Material: PBMCs, obtained 5 days after the first yellow fever vaccination. The sequence was obtained from a man aged 18-30 years who received the YFV17D yellow fever vaccine.

The CDR3: CASSQGRGFNEQFF. The DNA is TGCGCCAGCAGCCAAGGACGGGGTTTCAATGAGCAGTTCTTC. The chain is encoded by TRBV4-3 joined to TRBJ2-1; matching of 5 bases hints at TRBD2 as the D gene. The cysteine opens and the phenylalanine closes a CDR3 of 14 amino acids. CDR3 DNA is the only sequence kept; it has 42 bases, read in frame from the first base. According to the germline V gene, CDR1 reads LGHNA and CDR2 reads YSLEER. V drops 1 base and J drops 6 bases, leaving 10 bases in between.